This T cell receptor beta chain was identified in a study of blood T cell repertoires in COVID-19. The length of the CDR3 is 14 residues. Germline CDR1 KGHSH, CDR2 LQKENI. Trimming took 5 bases from V and 8 from J, leaving 18 bases between them. Sequencing was performed with immunoSEQ multiplex PCR; in TCRdb, only in-frame clones are kept and a portion is missing. The sample yields 85,000 to 100,000 clones, about nine tenths seen once. Only a few counts were recorded for this clone. J is TRBJ1-1 and V is TRBV18; D gene uncertain. The sequenced sample was peripheral blood. This TCR came from a man aged 55 to 70 with acute or convalescent COVID-19. CDR3 coding DNA: TGTGCCAGCTCAACGGCTCCCGGGGAGGAGGAAGCTTTCTTT. Translated, it gives CASSTAPGEEEAFF.